This T cell receptor beta chain appears in the sequencing data of a study of somatic mutations in cytotoxic T cells in rheumatoid arthritis. Study-level results: Within the rheumatoid arthritis patients, CD8+ clonality went up as age increased (Spearman r=0.49). The same was not true of the healthy controls. The study found that the largest CD8+ clone exceeded 20% of CD8+ cells in about an eighth of the roughly 60 patients. No antigen targets were known for the expanded CD8+ clones.

As for this clone: The antigen remains undetermined.

The germline V gene has CDR1 MDHEN and CDR2 SYDVKM. V was clipped by 4 bases and J by 2 bases; unmatched bases: 5. The CDR3 loop spans 15 amino acids. Clones were read by immunoSEQ multiplex PCR, and TCRdb kept only the in-frame ones, dropping some. The sample carries about 8,600 clones, less than 80% recorded once. The TCR was taken from a woman aged 50 to 65 in good health. What was sequenced was CD8+ T cells sorted from blood. The chain is built from TRBV28 and TRBJ2-5; TRBD2 aligns across 9 bases. The CDR3 DNA reads as TGTGCCAGCAGTTCCGAGCGGGGGGTACAAGAGACCCAGTACTTC. Translating gives CASSSERGVQETQYF.